The present T cell receptor beta chain was sequenced within a study of molecular identifiers for immune sequencing clone quantification. Overall study context: Replicates split RNA from approximately 20,000 or 100,000 naive CD8 cells five ways, and the researchers sequenced four portions.

Germline CDR1 LGHNA, CDR2 YSLEER. The CDR3 has 16 amino acids. Libraries of naive CD8 cells were prepared from 20,000 to 1,000,000 sorted cells using 10%, 30% or 50% RNA. A note on this clonotype: At one end the junction does not follow the germline gene, possibly because of a read error.

Previously published methods and listed TCR primers were used for the bulk TCR libraries. A single record per CDR3 protein comes from TCRdb applying MiXCR to the PCR reads. The sample shows about 320,000 distinct CDR3 sequences, roughly 23% of them seen only once. The receptor was derived from a human donor in good health. Some libraries in this study had Jurkat cell RNA spiked in. Sample: naive CD8+ T cells from blood, with Jurkat cell RNA spiked in. Subset denoted: FACS-sorted CD8+CD4-CCR7+CD45RA+ naive T cells. The chain has TRBV4-3 and TRBJ1-5; D uncertain. The CDR3 loop reads CAGSQDRSGSNQPQHF. In nucleotides, the CDR3 is TGCGCCGGCAGCCAAGATCGCTCGGGGAGCAATCAGCCCCAGCATTTT.